This TCR beta chain was identified during a study of blood T cell repertoires in COVID-19. Across the whole study: Sites across the United States, Italy and Spain contributed samples from acute and convalescent COVID-19.

This clone was recorded only once. Germline-derived CDR1 and CDR2 are SGHDN and FVKESK. The CDR3 length is 16 residues. Trimming cost V 0 bases and J 4 bases; bases outside gene matches: 4. Original methodology: Amplification of reference gene primers provided the estimated nucleated cell counts. Produced via immunoSEQ multiplex PCR; TCRdb's table is partial and in-frame only. V, J and clone size derive from that table, while D and trimming were established from the DNA sequence. Of roughly 30,000 clones in the sample, approximately 76% were seen once. The chain uses TRBV14 and TRBJ2-1; 9 positions match TRBD2. Sequencing input: peripheral blood. The receptor comes from a man in his 70s with acute or convalescent COVID-19. The CDR3 coding sequence is TGTGCCAGCAGCCAAGATCTAGCGGGGCCATACAATGAGCAGTTCTTC. This codes for CASSQDLAGPYNEQFF. The full variable domain, its missing parts supplied by reference TRBV14 and TRBJ2-1, is EAGVTQFPSHSVIEKGQTVTLRCDPISGHDNLYWYRRVMGKEIKFLLHFVKESKQDESGMPNNRFLAERTGGTYSTLKVQPAELEDSGVYFCASSQDLAGPYNEQFFGPGTRLTVL.